The source of this T cell receptor (beta chain) is a study of post-analysis software for immune sequencing data. General observations from the study: The F measure placed samples prepared in the same batch into strongly shared clusters.

Note on this clonotype: What it recognizes is unknown.

The TCR beta cDNA libraries contained unique molecular identifiers. TCRdb used MiXCR to reprocess the PCR reads, holding one entry per CDR3 protein. Of 750,000 to 950,000 distinct CDR3 sequences listed, 53% are singletons. Sample: blood. This clonotype was obtained from a girl aged 5-17 years with multiple sclerosis.

This CDR3 is CASSLGGPANYGYTF. The CDR3 DNA sequence: TGCGCCAGCAGCTTGGGGGGGCCCGCTAACTATGGCTACACCTTC. The rearrangement uses TRBV5-1 and TRBJ1-2, with D possibly TRBD1 on 6 matching bases. Trimming left V 0 bases short and J 0 bases short, with 9 bases between. The CDR3 is made up of 15 amino acids. Per germline, CDR1 SGHRS and CDR2 YFSETQ.